Presented here are 5 T cell receptor beta chains from one specimen sequenced in a study of blood T cell repertoires in COVID-19. Only in-frame clones appear in the TCRdb table, and some are missing; sequencing was by immunoSEQ multiplex PCR. The table lists about 110,000 clones, approximately 90% of them singletons. The specimen was peripheral blood. These receptors originate from a woman between 45 and 65 years old with acute or convalescent COVID-19.

The V gene is TRBV28, the J gene TRBJ1-5, with TRBD1 matching over 7 bases. V was pared by 4 bases and J by 0 bases, with 6 bases of the junction left unmatched. CDR1 and CDR2 from the germline V gene are MDHEN and SYDVKM. The CDR3 spans 16 residues. CDR3 coding DNA: TGTGCCAGCAGTTCCCCAGGGGGTGGTAGCAATCAGCCCCAGCATTTT. This codes for CASSSPGGGSNQPQHF.

The chain employs TRBV2 and TRBJ1-2, with TRBD1 matching 8 bases. The CDR3 spans 16 residues. Losses at the gene ends were 0 bases for V and 4 bases for J; bases not matched to a gene: 7. Germline V gene sequence: CDR1 SNHLY, CDR2 FYNNEI. The CDR3 loop is CASSEAPTGVSYGYTF. CDR3 in DNA: TGTGCCAGCAGTGAAGCCCCGACAGGGGTCTCCTATGGCTACACCTTC.

This clone was detected once. The CDR3 DNA reads as TGTGCCAGTAGTAGCGGGACAGCCTCCTATGGCTACACCTTC. Translation: CASSSGTASYGYTF. This rearrangement joins TRBV19 to TRBJ1-2; TRBD1 agrees at 7 bases. The CDR3 is made up of 14 amino acids. Germline values: CDR1 LNHDA, CDR2 SQIVND (reference sequence). V trimming: 4 bases; J trimming: 4 bases; junction bases outside the gene matches: 6.

This clone was recorded only once. J is TRBJ1-1 and V is TRBV3-1 (or the pseudogene TRBV3-2), with D uncertain. V shed 4 bases and J shed 0 bases, with 15 bases lying between them. CDR1 LGHDT and CDR2 YNNKEL come from the germline V gene (reference sequence). The CDR3 totals 16 residues. The CDR3 protein is CASSPRGVAVNTEAFF. CDR3 nucleotides: TGTGCCAGCAGCCCCCGCGGAGTGGCAGTGAACACTGAAGCTTTCTTT.

This clone was observed a single time. The rearrangement links TRBV30 to TRBJ2-6; D possibly corresponds to TRBD1 (6 bases). The CDR3 is made up of 15 amino acids. Trimming left V 7 bases short and J 0 bases short, with 13 bases between. Germline V CDR1 and CDR2: GTSNPN, SVGIG (reference sequence). The CDR3 region has the DNA TGTGCCTTTTCGACAGGCCGCTCTGGGGCCAACGTCCTGACTTTC. Protein: CAFSTGRSGANVLTF. Full variable domain (remainder filled in from reference TRBV30 and TRBJ2-6): SQTIHQWPATLVQPVGSPLSLECTVEGTSNPNLYWYRQAAGRGLQLLFYSVGIGQISSEVPQNLSASRPQDRQFILSSKKLLLSDSGFYLCAFSTGRSGANVLTFGAGSRLTVL.